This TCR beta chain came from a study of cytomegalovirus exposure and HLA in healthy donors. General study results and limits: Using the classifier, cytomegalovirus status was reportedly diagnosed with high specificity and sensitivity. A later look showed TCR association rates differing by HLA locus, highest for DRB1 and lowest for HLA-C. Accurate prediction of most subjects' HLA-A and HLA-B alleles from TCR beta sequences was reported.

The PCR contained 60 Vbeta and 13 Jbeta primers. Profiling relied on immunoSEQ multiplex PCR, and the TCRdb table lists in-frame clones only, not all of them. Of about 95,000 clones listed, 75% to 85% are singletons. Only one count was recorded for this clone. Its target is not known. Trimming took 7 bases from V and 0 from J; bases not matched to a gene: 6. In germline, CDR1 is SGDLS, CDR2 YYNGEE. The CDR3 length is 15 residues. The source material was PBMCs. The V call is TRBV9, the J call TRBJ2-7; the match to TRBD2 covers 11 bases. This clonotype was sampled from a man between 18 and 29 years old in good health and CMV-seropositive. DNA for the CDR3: TGTGCCAGCTCCGTGACTAGCGGGGCCTCCTACGAGCAGTACTTC. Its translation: CASSVTSGASYEQYF. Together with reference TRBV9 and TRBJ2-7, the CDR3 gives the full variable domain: DSGVTQTPKHLITATGQRVTLRCSPRSGDLSVYWYQQSLDQGLQFLIQYYNGEERAKGNILERFSAQQFPDLHSELNLSSLELGDSALYFCASSVTSGASYEQYFGPGTRLTVT.